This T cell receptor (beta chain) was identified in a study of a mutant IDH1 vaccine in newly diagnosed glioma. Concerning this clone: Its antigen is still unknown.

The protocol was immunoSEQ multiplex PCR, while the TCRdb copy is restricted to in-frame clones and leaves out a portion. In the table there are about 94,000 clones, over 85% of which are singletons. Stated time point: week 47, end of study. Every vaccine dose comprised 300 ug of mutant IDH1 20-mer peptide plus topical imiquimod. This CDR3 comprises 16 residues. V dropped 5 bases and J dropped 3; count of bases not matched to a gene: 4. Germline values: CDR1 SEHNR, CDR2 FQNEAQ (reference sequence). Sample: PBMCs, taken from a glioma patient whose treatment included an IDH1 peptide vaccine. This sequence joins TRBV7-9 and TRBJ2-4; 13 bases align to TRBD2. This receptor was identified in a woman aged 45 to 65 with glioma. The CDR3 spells CASSRTSGSGKNIQYF. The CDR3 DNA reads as TGTGCCAGCAGCCGGACTAGCGGGAGTGGCAAAAACATTCAGTACTTC. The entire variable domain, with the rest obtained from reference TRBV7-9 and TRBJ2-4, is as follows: DTGVSQNPRHKITKRGQNVTFRCDPISEHNRLYWYRQTLGQGPEFLTYFQNEAQLEKSRLLSDRFSAERPKGSFSTLEIQRTEQGDSAMYLCASSRTSGSGKNIQYFGAGTRLSVL.